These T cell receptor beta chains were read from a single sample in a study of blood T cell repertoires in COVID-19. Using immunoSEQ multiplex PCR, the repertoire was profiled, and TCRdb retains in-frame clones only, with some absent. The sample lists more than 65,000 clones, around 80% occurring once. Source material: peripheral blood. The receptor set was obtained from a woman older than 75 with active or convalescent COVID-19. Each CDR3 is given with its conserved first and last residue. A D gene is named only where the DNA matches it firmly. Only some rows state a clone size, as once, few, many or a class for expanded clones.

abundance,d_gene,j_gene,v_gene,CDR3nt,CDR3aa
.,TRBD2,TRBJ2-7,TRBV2,TGTGCCAGCAGGGGACTAGCGGGGGCCTACGAGCAGTACTTC,CASRGLAGAYEQYF
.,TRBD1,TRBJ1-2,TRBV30,TGTGCCTGGCACCGGGACAGGGCAGTATCTGGGTATGGCTACACCTTC,CAWHRDRAVSGYGYTF
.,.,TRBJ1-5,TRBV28,TGTGCCAGCAGGGGAGCCAATCAGCCCCAGCATTTT,CASRGANQPQHF
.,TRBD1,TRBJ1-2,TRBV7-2,TGTGCCAGCAGCTTCGGTATAGGACAGGGGGCTGGCGGCTACACCTTC,CASSFGIGQGAGGYTF
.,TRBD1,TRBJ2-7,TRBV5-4,TGTGCCAGCAGCACATACAGGGGGCGGGCTCGCCACGAGCAGTACTTC,CASSTYRGRARHEQYF
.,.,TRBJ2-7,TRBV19,TGTGCCAGTAGTTCCCGGGGGACCTCCGGGATTGGCGAGCAGTACTTC,CASSSRGTSGIGEQYF
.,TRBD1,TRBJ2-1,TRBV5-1,TGCGCCAGCAGAAGACAGGGCGAAGACAATGAGCAGTTCTTC,CASRRQGEDNEQFF
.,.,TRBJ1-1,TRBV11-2,TGTGCCAGCAGCTTAGTGGTCCCGGCAGGGACTGAAGCTTTCTTT,CASSLVVPAGTEAFF
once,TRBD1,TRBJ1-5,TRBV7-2,TGTGCCAGCAGCGCGGGACAGACATATCAGCCCCAGCATTTT,CASSAGQTYQPQHF
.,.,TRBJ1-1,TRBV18,TGTGCCAGCTCACCCGGGGGGGGGCTTGGGACTGAAGCTTTCTTT,CASSPGGGLGTEAFF
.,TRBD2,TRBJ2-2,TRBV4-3,TGCGCCAGCAGCCCCCGCCCGGCGGGGGGCACCGGGGAGCTGTTTTTT,CASSPRPAGGTGELFF
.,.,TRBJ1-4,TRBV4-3,TGCGCCAGCAGCCAAGATGGCAGGCGTTTCGAAAAACTGTTTTTT,CASSQDGRRFEKLFF
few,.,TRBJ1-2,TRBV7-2,TGTGCCAGCAGCCCAGGGATTTCGTATGGCTACACCTTC,CASSPGISYGYTF
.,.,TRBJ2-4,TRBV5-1,TGCGCCAGCAGCCAGGGGGGCCCCAAAAACATTCAGTACTTC,CASSQGGPKNIQYF
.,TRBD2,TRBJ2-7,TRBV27,TGTGCCAGCAGTTTAAGGACTAGCGGGGTAAACGAGCAGTACTTC,CASSLRTSGVNEQYF
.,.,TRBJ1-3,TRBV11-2,TGTGCCACCATGACAGGCGTCTCTGGAAACACCATATATTTT,CATMTGVSGNTIYF
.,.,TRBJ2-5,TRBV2,TGTGCCAGCAGTTCGCAACAGGGATTAACGAATCGAGAGACCCAGTACTTC,CASSSQQGLTNRETQYF
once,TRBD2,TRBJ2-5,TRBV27,TGTGCCAGCAGTTTATCGGCCCGGGGGGGTTTTTTACAGACCCAGTACTTC,CASSLSARGGFLQTQYF
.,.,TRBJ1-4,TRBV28,TGTGCCAGCAGTTCCCTGGGCGAAAAACTGTTTTTT,CASSSLGEKLFF
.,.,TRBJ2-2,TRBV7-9,TGTGCCAGCAGTGACACCAACACCGGGGAGCTGTTTTTT,CASSDTNTGELFF
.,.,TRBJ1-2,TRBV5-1,TGCGCCAGCAGCATCGGGGGTAACTATGGCTACACCTTC,CASSIGGNYGYTF
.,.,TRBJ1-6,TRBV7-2,TGTGCCAGCAGCTTAGAGGGAGTGGATTCACCCCTCCACTTT,CASSLEGVDSPLHF
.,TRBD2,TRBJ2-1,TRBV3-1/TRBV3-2,TGTGCCAGCAGCCAAGTGTACCGGGGGGACAATGAGCAGTTCTTC,CASSQVYRGDNEQFF
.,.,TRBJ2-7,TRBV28,TGTGCCAGCAGGGGAGTCTACGAGCAGTACTTC,CASRGVYEQYF
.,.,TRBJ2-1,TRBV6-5,TGTGCCAGCACCAGGAGCCAGTCAAGGGGCGTCTTC,CASTRSQSRGVF
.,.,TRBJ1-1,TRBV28,TGTGCCAGCAGCCGCCTGACGCGGGGCTACACTGAAGCTTTCTTT,CASSRLTRGYTEAFF
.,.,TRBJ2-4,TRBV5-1,TGCGCCAGCAGCCCCGTTAGTGTCAAAAACATTCAGTACTTC,CASSPVSVKNIQYF
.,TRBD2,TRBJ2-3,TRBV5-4,TGTGCCAGCAGTATGGCGGGGCGGGGGGGCCGAACAGATACGCAGTATTTT,CASSMAGRGGRTDTQYF
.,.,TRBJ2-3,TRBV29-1,TGCAGCGTCCGCGGGCCCCGCCGGTCCCTCCCAGATACGCAGTATTTT,CSVRGPRRSLPDTQYF